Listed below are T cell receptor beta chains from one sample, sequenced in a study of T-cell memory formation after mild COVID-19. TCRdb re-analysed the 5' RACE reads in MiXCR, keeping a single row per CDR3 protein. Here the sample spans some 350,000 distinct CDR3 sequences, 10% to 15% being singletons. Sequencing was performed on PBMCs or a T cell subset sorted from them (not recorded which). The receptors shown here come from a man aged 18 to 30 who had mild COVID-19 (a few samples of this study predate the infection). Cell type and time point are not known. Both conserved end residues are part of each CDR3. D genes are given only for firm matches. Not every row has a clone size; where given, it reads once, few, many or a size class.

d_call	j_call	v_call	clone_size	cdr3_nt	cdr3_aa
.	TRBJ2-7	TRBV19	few	TGTGCCAGTAGTGAGGTGGCTGAGACCGCCGAGCAGTACTTC	CASSEVAETAEQYF
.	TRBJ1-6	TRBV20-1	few	TGCAGTGCTAGATCCGGGGGGCTCTATAATTCACCCCTCCACTTT	CSARSGGLYNSPLHF
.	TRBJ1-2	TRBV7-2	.	TGTGCCAGCAGCTCCCCAACAGGGTACAGGTGGGGCTACACCTTC	CASSSPTGYRWGYTF
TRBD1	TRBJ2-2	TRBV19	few	TGTGCCAGTAGGACAGGGGTCACGGGGGAGCTGTTTTTT	CASRTGVTGELFF
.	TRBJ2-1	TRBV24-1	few	TGTGCCACCAGTGGGAGGGAGGAGTACAATGAGCAGTTCTTC	CATSGREEYNEQFF
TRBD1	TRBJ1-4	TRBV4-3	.	TGCGCCAGCAGCCAAGATCAGGGACAGTTTGCAACTAATGAAAAACTGTTTTTT	CASSQDQGQFATNEKLFF
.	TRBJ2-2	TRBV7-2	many	TGTGCCAGCAGCTACGGAAACCGGGACACCGGGGAGCTGTTTTTT	CASSYGNRDTGELFF
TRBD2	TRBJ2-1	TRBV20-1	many	TGCAGTGCTAGAGTCGGGGGGGATGAGCAGTTCTTC	CSARVGGDEQFF
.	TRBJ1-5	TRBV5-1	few	TGCGCCAGCAGCCCAGGACCCGGGGGGGGTCAGCCCCAGCATTTT	CASSPGPGGGQPQHF
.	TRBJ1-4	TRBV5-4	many	TGTGCCAGCAGCTTGGGACAAAATAATGAAAAACTGTTTTTT	CASSLGQNNEKLFF
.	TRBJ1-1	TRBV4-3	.	TGCGCCAGCAGCCAAGATATTGTTAGAACAGGGCTGGGCACTGAAGCTTTCTTT	CASSQDIVRTGLGTEAFF
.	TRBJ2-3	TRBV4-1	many	TGCGCCAGCAGCCAAGTACAACCCAGCACAGATACGCAGTATTTT	CASSQVQPSTDTQYF
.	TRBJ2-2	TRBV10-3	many	TGTGCCAAGCGGGACAGTAGGAACGGGGAGCTGTTTTTT	CAKRDSRNGELFF
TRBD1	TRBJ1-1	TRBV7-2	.	TGTGCCAGCAGTTTAGCCGGGACAGGGGTAACTGAAGCTTTCTTT	CASSLAGTGVTEAFF
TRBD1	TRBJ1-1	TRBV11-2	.	TGTGCCAGCACCACGACAGGGGGCTTCGCTGAAGCTTTCTTT	CASTTTGGFAEAFF
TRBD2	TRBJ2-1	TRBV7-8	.	TGTGCCAGCAGCTTCGTAGCGGGGGGTTACAATGAGCAGTTCTTC	CASSFVAGGYNEQFF
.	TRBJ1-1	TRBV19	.	TGTGCCAGTAGTCCACAGGCCGGCAGGGAAGCTTTCTTT	CASSPQAGREAFF
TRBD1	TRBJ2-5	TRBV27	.	TGTGCCAGCAGTCCACCGACAGGGTCCCGAGAGACCCAGTACTTC	CASSPPTGSRETQYF
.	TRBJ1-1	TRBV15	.	TGTGCCACCAGCAGAGTAGGTACGTCGAACACTGAAGCTTTCTTT	CATSRVGTSNTEAFF
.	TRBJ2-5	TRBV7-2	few	TGTGCCAGCAGCTTAGATGGTCTGAGCAGGCAGTCCCAGTACTTC	CASSLDGLSRQSQYF
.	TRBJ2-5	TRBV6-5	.	TGTGCCAGCAGTTCTCCTAGGAAGACCCAGTACTTC	CASSSPRKTQYF
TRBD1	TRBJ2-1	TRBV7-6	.	TGTGCCAGCAGCCCCCCGACAGGGTTTAACAATGAGCAGTTCTTC	CASSPPTGFNNEQFF